The 28 T cell receptor beta chains below all came from one sample that was sequenced in a study of blood T cell repertoires in COVID-19. Using immunoSEQ multiplex PCR, the repertoire was profiled, and TCRdb retains in-frame clones only, with some absent. The sample records 350,000 to 450,000 clones, 75% to 90% being singletons. The sequencing input was PBMCs or T cells enriched from blood (not recorded which). The source is a man between 25 and 39 years old who had recovered from COVID-19.

This rearrangement joins TRBV7-2 to TRBJ2-1; 8 bases are shared with TRBD1. The CDR3 contains 16 residues. The V and J ends lost 5 bases and 5 bases, in that order; junction bases with no gene match: 11. Germline V gives CDR1 SGHTA, CDR2 FQGNSA. CDR3 nucleotides: TGTGCCAGCAGCGGGCTAGGGACAGGTTTTAACAATGAGCAGTTCTTC. It codes for CASSGLGTGFNNEQFF.

The chain joins TRBV10-3 to TRBJ1-2, with TRBD1 matching over 8 bases. Germline CDR1 and CDR2: ENHRY and SYGVKD. V lost 0 bases to trimming and J lost 5 bases; unmatched junction nucleotides: 5. This CDR3 is 15 amino acids long. The CDR3 here is CAISESTGVGYGYTF. In nucleotides, the CDR3 is TGTGCCATCAGTGAGTCGACAGGGGTTGGGTATGGCTACACCTTC.

The gene calls are TRBV5-6 and TRBJ1-3; D is possibly TRBD1 (6 bases). CDR3 length equals 15 residues. Germline lookup yields CDR1 SGHDT and CDR2 YYEEEE. V lost 3 bases and J lost 0, with 10 bases in between. The CDR3 nucleotides read TGTGCCAGCAGCTGGCAGGGGCCCTCTGGAAACACCATATATTTT. Its protein product is CASSWQGPSGNTIYF.

The V and J genes are TRBV6-5 and TRBJ1-1; the D is unclear. The CDR3 has 15 amino acids. Germline V CDR1 and CDR2: MNHEY, SVGAGI. V lost 3 bases and J 1 base, leaving 12 bases between the germline ends. The CDR3 is CASSYWSRRNTEAFF. Here the CDR3 DNA reads TGTGCCAGCAGTTATTGGAGTCGGCGGAACACTGAAGCTTTCTTT.

The chain joins TRBV7-9 to TRBJ2-2, with TRBD1 identical over 7 bases. V lost 5 bases and J lost 1; bases outside the gene matches: 4. The CDR3 runs 15 residues. Looked up from germline, CDR1 is SEHNR and CDR2 is FQNEAQ (reference sequence). This chain's CDR3 is CASSLRDRNTGELFF. The CDR3 nucleotides are TGTGCCAGCAGCCTCCGGGACAGGAACACCGGGGAGCTGTTTTTT.

This chain connects TRBV27 to TRBJ2-7; possibly TRBD1 for D (6 bases). CDR3 length: 15 amino acids. The V end lost 4 bases, the J end lost 5 bases, and 18 bases lay between the germline ends. Looked up from germline, CDR1 is MNHEY and CDR2 is SMNVEV (reference sequence). CDR3 nucleotides: TGTGCCAGCAGTTCTCTTGGGCAGGGGAACAACGAGCAGTACTTC. Translation gives CASSSLGQGNNEQYF.

The chain has TRBV7-9 and TRBJ2-7; 8 nucleotides align to TRBD1. Germline V gives CDR1 SEHNR, CDR2 FQNEAQ (reference sequence). The CDR3 extends over 12 amino acids. Trimming removed 7 bases from V and 5 bases from J; junction bases left unmatched: 4. The CDR3 DNA sequence: TGTGCCAGCAACGGACAGGGCCACGAGCAGTACTTC. Translating it yields CASNGQGHEQYF.

The chain joins TRBV5-1 to TRBJ2-7; TRBD2 aligns across 12 bases. Germline trimming cut 4 bases from V and 2 bases from J; bases unmatched to any gene: 7. Germline V lookup: CDR1 SGHRS, CDR2 YFSETQ. This CDR3 comprises 16 residues. CDR3 residues: CASSRTSGNVPYEQYF. The CDR3 nucleotides are TGCGCCAGCAGCCGGACTAGCGGGAATGTACCCTACGAGCAGTACTTC.

The chain uses TRBV29-1 and TRBJ1-5; no firm D call. The V end lost 4 bases, the J end lost 7 bases, and 14 bases lay between the germline ends. The CDR3 is 13 amino acids. Per the germline V gene, CDR1 is SQVTM and CDR2 is ANQGSEA. Here the CDR3 DNA reads TGCAGCGTTGGCCGGGCTGGAGGACAGCCCCAGCATTTT. It codes for CSVGRAGGQPQHF.

This clone has just one count. The rearrangement links TRBV23-1 to TRBJ1-5, with D unresolved. TRBV23-1 is assigned to the ORF class and has an uncertain function. This CDR3 is 15 amino acids long. The germline V and J ends were trimmed by 1 base and 0 bases, with 7 bases remaining between them. This CDR3 is CASSQLPGSNQPQHF. CDR3 coding DNA: TGCGCCAGCAGTCAATTACCAGGTAGCAATCAGCCCCAGCATTTT.

The chain links TRBV9 to TRBJ2-1; TRBD2 agrees at 7 bases. The germline CDR1 and CDR2 sequences are SGDLS and YYNGEE. This CDR3 is built from 15 residues. The V and J ends lost 1 base and 6 bases, in that order; junction bases with no gene match: 7. The CDR3 sequence: CASSVSGVGPNEQFF. The CDR3 nucleotides read TGTGCCAGCAGCGTAAGCGGGGTGGGCCCCAATGAGCAGTTCTTC.

The CDR3, as DNA: TGTGCCAGCAGCCCAGACTACGGCTCCGGGGAGCTGTTTTTT. This codes for CASSPDYGSGELFF. The rearrangement links TRBV11-2 to TRBJ2-2; TRBD2 might be the D (5 bases). The germline CDR1 and CDR2 sequences are SGHAT and FQNNGV. The CDR3 spans 14 residues. The V end was cut by 5 bases, the J end by 6 bases, with 13 bases between.

The chain joins TRBV7-6 to TRBJ2-1; TRBD2 might be the D (5 bases). The CDR3 is 12 amino acids. CDR1 is SGHVS and CDR2 is FNYEAQ in the germline V gene. V was shortened by 1 base and J by 12 bases, with 10 bases between the two germline ends. The CDR3, as DNA: TGTGCCAGCAGCTTAGAACGCGAGGGGCAGTTCTTC. Its translation: CASSLEREGQFF.

This chain joins TRBV19 and TRBJ1-1; D unresolved. V was pared by 4 bases and J by 4 bases, with 10 bases between. The CDR3 totals 13 residues. CDR1 is LNHDA, CDR2 SQIVND, per germline (reference sequence). The CDR3 region has the DNA TGTGCCAGTAGTACCCAGGTCCTCACTGAAGCTTTCTTT. This sequence encodes CASSTQVLTEAFF.

The chain is built from TRBV30 and TRBJ2-7; D is perhaps TRBD1 (6 bases). Germline V gives CDR1 GTSNPN, CDR2 SVGIG (reference sequence). The CDR3 loop spans 14 amino acids. With 1 base removed from V and 2 bases from J, the gap between germline ends came to 12 bases. The CDR3 bases are TGTGCCTGGAGTGAAGGTTCAGGGGCCTACGAGCAGTACTTC. This encodes CAWSEGSGAYEQYF.

V gene TRBV11-2 combines with J gene TRBJ2-5; D might be TRBD2 (7 bases). The CDR3 extends over 15 amino acids. Per germline, CDR1 SGHAT and CDR2 FQNNGV. V dropped 3 bases and J dropped 1 base, with 12 bases sitting between them. CDR3 sequence reads: CASSFGRGFQETQYF. The DNA for the CDR3 is TGTGCCAGCAGCTTTGGGAGGGGGTTCCAAGAGACCCAGTACTTC.

The chain combines TRBV28 with TRBJ1-1; D is perhaps TRBD1 (5 bases). In germline, CDR1 is MDHEN, CDR2 SYDVKM. V lost 8 bases, J lost 7 bases, and 23 bases lay in between. There are 15 residues in the CDR3. As DNA, the CDR3 is TGTGCCAGCTCCCCGGGAGGGGTAAGAACAAATGAAGCTTTCTTT. Protein sequence: CASSPGGVRTNEAFF.

The rearrangement links TRBV27 to TRBJ2-7, with 16 positions matching TRBD2. Trimming took 2 bases from V and 2 from J; bases not matched to a gene: 9. Germline V gene sequence: CDR1 MNHEY, CDR2 SMNVEV (reference sequence). The CDR3 contains 19 residues. The CDR3: CASSLLGLAGGRATYEQYF. In nucleotides, the CDR3 is TGTGCCAGCAGTTTACTGGGACTAGCGGGAGGGCGTGCAACCTACGAGCAGTACTTC.

The rearrangement joins TRBV18 to TRBJ1-6; the D is unclear. With 2 bases removed from V and 5 bases from J, the gap between germline ends came to 13 bases. The germline V gene encodes CDR1 KGHSH and CDR2 LQKENI. This CDR3 spans 16 amino acids. The CDR3 is CASSPLDSDNNSPLHF. Written as DNA, the CDR3 is TGTGCCAGCTCACCATTAGATTCTGATAATAATTCACCCCTCCACTTT.

The J gene is TRBJ1-5, the V gene TRBV28, with a possible D match to TRBD1 (6 bases). Germline V gene sequence: CDR1 MDHEN, CDR2 SYDVKM. Deletions cut 5 bases from V and 0 bases from J, with 20 bases between. This CDR3 comprises 18 residues. This CDR3 reads CASSTGQRSPNSNQPQHF. CDR3 nucleotide sequence: TGTGCCAGCAGTACAGGACAGCGAAGCCCAAATAGCAATCAGCCCCAGCATTTT.

This chain joins TRBV27 and TRBJ1-1; D remains ambiguous. Germline V gene data show CDR1 as MNHEY and CDR2 as SMNVEV (reference sequence). Deletions cut 2 bases from V and 2 bases from J, with 6 bases between. CDR3 length equals 13 residues. The CDR3, as DNA: TGTGCCAGCAGTTTAGTGTATAACACTGAAGCTTTCTTT. Translation gives CASSLVYNTEAFF.

The chain combines TRBV2 with TRBJ1-4; TRBD1 agrees at 9 bases. The germline V gene encodes CDR1 SNHLY and CDR2 FYNNEI. Losses at the gene ends were 5 bases for V and 7 bases for J; bases not matched to a gene: 5. The CDR3 has 14 residues. The CDR3 DNA follows: TGTGCCAGCAGTTGGGACAGGGAGTCTGAAAAACTGTTTTTT. This sequence encodes CASSWDRESEKLFF.

The V call is TRBV7-8, the J call TRBJ1-5; no reliable D call. Deletions cut 5 bases from V and 4 bases from J, with 6 bases between. The CDR3 length is 12 residues. Germline lookup yields CDR1 SGHVS and CDR2 FQNEAQ. DNA of the CDR3: TGTGCCAGCAGCCCCGTTAATCAGCCCCAGCATTTT. It encodes CASSPVNQPQHF.

This rearrangement joins TRBV18 to TRBJ1-4; TRBD1 agrees at 7 bases. CDR3 length: 15 amino acids. V gave up 3 bases and J gave up 10 bases; unmatched junction bases: 11. Germline assignment: CDR1 KGHSH and CDR2 LQKENI. The CDR3 nucleotides read TGTGCCAGCTCACCTCCCGGGACAGAGCAAGGAAAACTGTTTTTT. Amino acids: CASSPPGTEQGKLFF.

This clone was observed once. The CDR3 DNA reads TGTGCCAGCAGTACCACAGGGGGGGACAGGGAAGCTTTCTTT. It is translated as CASSTTGGDREAFF. V and J are TRBV6-5 and TRBJ1-1; 8 bases fit TRBD1. Trimming cost V 5 bases and J 8 bases; bases outside gene matches: 10. Germline lookup yields CDR1 MNHEY and CDR2 SVGAGI. CDR3 length: 14 residues.

V and J are TRBV5-1 and TRBJ1-2, with D unresolved. CDR1 SGHRS and CDR2 YFSETQ come from the germline V gene. The CDR3 length is 13 residues. Trimming stripped 4 bases from V and 4 bases from J, with 11 bases between. CDR3 sequence (DNA): TGCGCCAGCAGCGCACAGAGCACCTATGGCTACACCTTC. Translated, it gives CASSAQSTYGYTF.

The gene calls are TRBV20-1 and TRBJ1-1; D not resolved. CDR1 is DFQATT, CDR2 SNEGSKA, per germline (reference sequence). V lost 3 bases and J 4 bases, leaving 6 bases between the germline ends. The CDR3 loop spans 11 amino acids. As DNA, the CDR3 is TGCAGTGCTAGCGAGGCCACTGAAGCTTTCTTT. It specifies CSASEATEAFF.

The chain combines TRBV6-2 or TRBV6-3 with TRBJ2-7; 11 bases match TRBD1. Germline CDR1 is MNHEY and CDR2 is SVGEGT. This CDR3 is built from 14 residues. The V gene end was trimmed by 2 bases and the J gene end by 5 bases; junction bases not matched to a gene: 2. In nucleotides, the CDR3 is TGTGCCAGCAGTTACGTGGACAGGGGGCACGAGCAGTACTTC. Its translation: CASSYVDRGHEQYF.